The T cell receptor (beta chain) under discussion was sequenced for a study of CD8+ T cells in alopecia areata. About the research overall: Administration of oral tofacitinib to treated patients was at 5 to 10 mg twice daily. Study-wide results and caveats: Mouse data revealed clearer TCR sharing than patient data did, a gap possibly tied to HLA. Clonality was higher in lesional than normal scalp, especially in alopecia totalis/universalis.

Sequencing templates came from extracted RNA that was reverse transcribed into cDNA. Sequencing used immunoSEQ multiplex PCR; TCRdb keeps in-frame clones, though not all of them. The sample holds under 85,000 clones, about half seen once. The CDR3 sequence is 16 residues long. Unmatched junction bases numbered 6, after V lost 3 bases and J lost 0 bases. The germline gives CDR1 SGHAT, CDR2 FQNNGV. This clone was observed at least ten times. Its antigen is undetermined. Alopecia areata patients gave lesional scalp punch biopsies and peripheral blood samples. The gene calls are TRBV11-2 and TRBJ2-7, with 9 positions matching TRBD1. Sequenced material: CD8+ T cells sorted from blood, taken at week 0. The clonotype comes from a human donor with alopecia areata. DNA of the CDR3: TGTGCCAGCAGCTTTGGGACAGGGAAGGGCTCCTACGAGCAGTACTTC. Residues: CASSFGTGKGSYEQYF.